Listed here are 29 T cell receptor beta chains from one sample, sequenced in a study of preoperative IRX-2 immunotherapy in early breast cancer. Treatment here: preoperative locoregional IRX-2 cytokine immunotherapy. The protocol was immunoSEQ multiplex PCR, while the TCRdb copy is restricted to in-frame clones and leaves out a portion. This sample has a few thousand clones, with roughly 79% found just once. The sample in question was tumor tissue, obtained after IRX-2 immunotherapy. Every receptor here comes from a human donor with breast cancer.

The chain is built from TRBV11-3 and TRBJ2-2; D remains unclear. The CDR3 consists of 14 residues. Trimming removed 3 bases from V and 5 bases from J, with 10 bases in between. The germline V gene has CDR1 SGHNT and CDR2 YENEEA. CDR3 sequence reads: CASSLDLPTGELFF. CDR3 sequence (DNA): TGTGCCAGCAGCTTGGATTTGCCGACCGGGGAGCTGTTTTTT.

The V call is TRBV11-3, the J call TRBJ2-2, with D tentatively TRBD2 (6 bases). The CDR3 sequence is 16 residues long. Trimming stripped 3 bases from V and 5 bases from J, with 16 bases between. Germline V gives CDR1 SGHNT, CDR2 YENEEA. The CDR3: CASSFTGRSGTGELFF. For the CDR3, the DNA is TGTGCCAGCAGCTTTACCGGGAGATCCGGGACCGGGGAGCTGTTTTTT. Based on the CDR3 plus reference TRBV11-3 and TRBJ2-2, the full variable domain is EAGVVQSPRYKIIEKKQPVAFWCNPISGHNTLYWYLQNLGQGPELLIRYENEEAVDDSQLPKDRFSAERLKGVDSTLKIQPAELGDSAVYLCASSFTGRSGTGELFFGEGSRLTVL.

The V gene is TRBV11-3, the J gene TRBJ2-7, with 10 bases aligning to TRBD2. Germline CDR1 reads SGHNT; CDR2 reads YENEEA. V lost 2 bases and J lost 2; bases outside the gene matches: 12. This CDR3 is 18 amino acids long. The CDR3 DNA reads TGTGCCAGCAGCTTACTAGCGGGGGAGACCGAACTTACCTACGAGCAGTACTTC. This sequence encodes CASSLLAGETELTYEQYF.

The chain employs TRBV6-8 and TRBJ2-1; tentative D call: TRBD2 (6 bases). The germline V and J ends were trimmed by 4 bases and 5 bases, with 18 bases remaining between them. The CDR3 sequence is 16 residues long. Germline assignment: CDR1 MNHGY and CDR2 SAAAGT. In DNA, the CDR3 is TGTGCCAGCAGTTTCCGAGGGGCTAGCGTAGACAATGAGCAGTTCTTC. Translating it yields CASSFRGASVDNEQFF.

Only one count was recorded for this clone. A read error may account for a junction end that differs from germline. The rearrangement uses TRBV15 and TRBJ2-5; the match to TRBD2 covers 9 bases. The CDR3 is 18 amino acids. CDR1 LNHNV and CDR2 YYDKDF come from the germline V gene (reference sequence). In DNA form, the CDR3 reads TGTGCCAGCAGCTTTGAATGGAGGCCGCGGGGGGGACTAGAGACCCAGTACTTC. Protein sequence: CASSFEWRPRGGLETQYF.

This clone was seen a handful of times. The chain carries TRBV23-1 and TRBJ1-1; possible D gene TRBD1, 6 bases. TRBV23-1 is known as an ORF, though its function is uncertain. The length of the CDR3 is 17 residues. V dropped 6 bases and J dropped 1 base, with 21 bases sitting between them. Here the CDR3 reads CASSRATGTTSNTEAFF. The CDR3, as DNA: TGCGCCAGCAGCCGCGCCACCGGGACAACTTCGAACACTGAAGCTTTCTTT.

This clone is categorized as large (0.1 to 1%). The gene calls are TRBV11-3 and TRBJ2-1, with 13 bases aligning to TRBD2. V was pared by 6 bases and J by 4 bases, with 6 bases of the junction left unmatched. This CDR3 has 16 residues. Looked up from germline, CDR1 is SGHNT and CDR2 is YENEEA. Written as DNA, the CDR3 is TGTGCCAGCAGAAACCCGGGACTAGCGGGGTACAATGAGCAGTTCTTC. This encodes CASRNPGLAGYNEQFF.

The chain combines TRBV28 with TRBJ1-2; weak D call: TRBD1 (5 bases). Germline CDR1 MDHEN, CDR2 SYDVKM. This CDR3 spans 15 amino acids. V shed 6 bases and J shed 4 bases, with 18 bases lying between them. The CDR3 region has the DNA TGTGCCAGCAGCGTGGGGGGTGTGGACGGCTATGGCTACACCTTC. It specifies CASSVGGVDGYGYTF.

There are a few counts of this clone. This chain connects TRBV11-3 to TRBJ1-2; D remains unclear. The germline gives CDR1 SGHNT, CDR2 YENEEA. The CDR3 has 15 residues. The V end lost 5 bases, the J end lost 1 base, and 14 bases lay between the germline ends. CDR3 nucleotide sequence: TGTGCCAGCAGCCCACCCGCAACAGTTAACTATGGCTACACCTTC. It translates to CASSPPATVNYGYTF.

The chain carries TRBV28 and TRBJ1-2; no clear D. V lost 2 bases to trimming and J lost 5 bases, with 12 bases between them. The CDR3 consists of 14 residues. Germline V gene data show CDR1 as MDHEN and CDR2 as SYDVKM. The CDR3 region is CASSLRAGPYGYTF. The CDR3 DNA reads TGTGCCAGCAGTTTACGGGCAGGCCCTTATGGCTACACCTTC.

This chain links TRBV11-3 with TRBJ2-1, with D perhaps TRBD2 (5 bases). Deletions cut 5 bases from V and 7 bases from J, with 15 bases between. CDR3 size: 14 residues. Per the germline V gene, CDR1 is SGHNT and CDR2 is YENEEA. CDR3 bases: TGTGCCAGCAGCCCTAAGGGAGCGTCGAATGAGCAGTTCTTC. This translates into CASSPKGASNEQFF.

The CDR3 sequence is CASSLFVHPLWGYRGTIYF. In DNA form, the CDR3 reads TGTGCCAGCAGCTTGTTTGTTCATCCCCTCTGGGGATACCGAGGCACCATATATTTT. The J gene is TRBJ1-3, the V gene TRBV11-3, with D hard to call. CDR3 length: 19 amino acids. Germline V gene lookup returns CDR1 SGHNT and CDR2 YENEEA. V lost 3 bases and J 9 bases, leaving 30 bases between the germline ends. Using reference TRBV11-3 and TRBJ1-3 for the parts outside the CDR3, the full variable domain is EAGVVQSPRYKIIEKKQPVAFWCNPISGHNTLYWYLQNLGQGPELLIRYENEEAVDDSQLPKDRFSAERLKGVDSTLKIQPAELGDSAVYLCASSLFVHPLWGYRGTIYFGEGSWLTVV.

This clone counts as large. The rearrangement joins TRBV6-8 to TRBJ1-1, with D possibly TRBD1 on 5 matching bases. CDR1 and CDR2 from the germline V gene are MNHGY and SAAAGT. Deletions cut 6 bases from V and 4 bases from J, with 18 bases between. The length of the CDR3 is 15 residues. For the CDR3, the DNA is TGTGCCAGCAGACGTACTTGGGGCGGCGGCACTGAAGCTTTCTTT. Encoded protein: CASRRTWGGGTEAFF.

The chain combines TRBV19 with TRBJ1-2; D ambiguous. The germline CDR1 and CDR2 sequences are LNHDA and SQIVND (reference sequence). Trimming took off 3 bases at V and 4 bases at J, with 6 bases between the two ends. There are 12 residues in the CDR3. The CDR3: CASSISVYGYTF. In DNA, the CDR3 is TGTGCCAGTAGTATCTCCGTCTATGGCTACACCTTC.

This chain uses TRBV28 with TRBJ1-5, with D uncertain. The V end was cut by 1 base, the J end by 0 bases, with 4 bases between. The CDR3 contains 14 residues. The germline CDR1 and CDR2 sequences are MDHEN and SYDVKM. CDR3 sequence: CASSLSGSNQPQHF. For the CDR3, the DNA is TGTGCCAGCAGTTTATCCGGTAGCAATCAGCCCCAGCATTTT.

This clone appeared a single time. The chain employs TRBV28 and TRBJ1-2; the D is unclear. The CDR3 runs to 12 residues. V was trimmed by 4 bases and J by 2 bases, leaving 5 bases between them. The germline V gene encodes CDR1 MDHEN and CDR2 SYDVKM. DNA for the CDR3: TGTGCCAGCAGTTCAGTCAACTATGGCTACACCTTC. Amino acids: CASSSVNYGYTF.

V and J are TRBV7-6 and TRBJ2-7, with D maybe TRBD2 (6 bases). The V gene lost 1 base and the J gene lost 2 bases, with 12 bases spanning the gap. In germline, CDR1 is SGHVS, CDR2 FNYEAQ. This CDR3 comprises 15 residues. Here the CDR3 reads CASSLERRVTYEQYF. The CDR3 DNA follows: TGTGCCAGCAGCTTAGAAAGGAGGGTGACCTACGAGCAGTACTTC.

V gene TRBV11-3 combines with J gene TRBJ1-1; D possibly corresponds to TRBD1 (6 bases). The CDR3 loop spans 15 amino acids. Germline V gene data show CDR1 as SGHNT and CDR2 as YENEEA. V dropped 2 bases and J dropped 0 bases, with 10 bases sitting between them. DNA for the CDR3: TGTGCCAGCAGCTTATCGGGGGCCGTGAACACTGAAGCTTTCTTT. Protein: CASSLSGAVNTEAFF. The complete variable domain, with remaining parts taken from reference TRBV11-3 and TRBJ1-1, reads EAGVVQSPRYKIIEKKQPVAFWCNPISGHNTLYWYLQNLGQGPELLIRYENEEAVDDSQLPKDRFSAERLKGVDSTLKIQPAELGDSAVYLCASSLSGAVNTEAFFGQGTRLTVV.

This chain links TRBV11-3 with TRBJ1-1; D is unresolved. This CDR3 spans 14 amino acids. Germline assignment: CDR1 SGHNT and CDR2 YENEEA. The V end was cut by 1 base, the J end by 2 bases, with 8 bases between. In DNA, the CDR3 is TGTGCCAGCAGCTTAGTAAGACCAAACACTGAAGCTTTCTTT. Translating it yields CASSLVRPNTEAFF.

CDR3 nucleotides: TGTGCCAGCAGTCTAGACAGAGCAGATACGCAGTATTTT. Amino acids: CASSLDRADTQYF. This chain joins TRBV6-8 and TRBJ2-3; TRBD1 is a possible D gene (5 bases). With 5 bases removed from V and 4 bases from J, the gap between germline ends came to 10 bases. The CDR3 is 13 amino acids. Germline V gene lookup returns CDR1 MNHGY and CDR2 SAAAGT.

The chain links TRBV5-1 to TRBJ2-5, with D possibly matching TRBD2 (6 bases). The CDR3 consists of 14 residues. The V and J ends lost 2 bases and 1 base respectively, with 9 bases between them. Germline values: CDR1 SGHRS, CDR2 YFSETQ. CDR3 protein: CASSLSSAQETQYF. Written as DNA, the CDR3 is TGCGCCAGCAGCTTATCTAGCGCCCAAGAGACCCAGTACTTC.

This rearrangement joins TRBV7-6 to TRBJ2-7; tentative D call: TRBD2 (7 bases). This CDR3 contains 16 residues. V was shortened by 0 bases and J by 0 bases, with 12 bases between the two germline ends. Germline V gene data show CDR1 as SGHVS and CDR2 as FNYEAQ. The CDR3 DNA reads TGTGCCAGCAGCTTAGCGCTGGGGGGGCACTCCTACGAGCAGTACTTC. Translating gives CASSLALGGHSYEQYF.

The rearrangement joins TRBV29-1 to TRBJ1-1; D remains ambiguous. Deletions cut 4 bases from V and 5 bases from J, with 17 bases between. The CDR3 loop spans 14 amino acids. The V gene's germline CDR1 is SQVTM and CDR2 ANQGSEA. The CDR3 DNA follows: TGCAGCGTTGTCAGAGCTTCAGCCGGGACTGAAGCTTTCTTT. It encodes CSVVRASAGTEAFF.

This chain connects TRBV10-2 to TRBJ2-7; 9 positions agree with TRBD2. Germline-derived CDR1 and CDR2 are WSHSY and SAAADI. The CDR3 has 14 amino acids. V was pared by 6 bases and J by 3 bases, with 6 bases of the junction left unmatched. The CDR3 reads CASSLGLAGYEQYF. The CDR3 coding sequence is TGCGCCAGCAGCTTGGGACTAGCTGGCTACGAGCAGTACTTC.

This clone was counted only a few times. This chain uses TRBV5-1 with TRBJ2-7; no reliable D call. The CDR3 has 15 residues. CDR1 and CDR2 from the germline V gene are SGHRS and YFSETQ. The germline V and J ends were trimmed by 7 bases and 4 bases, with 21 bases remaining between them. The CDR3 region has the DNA TGCGCCAGCCGACTCGCGGCGGATCTCGGATACGAGCAGTACTTC. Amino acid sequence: CASRLAADLGYEQYF.

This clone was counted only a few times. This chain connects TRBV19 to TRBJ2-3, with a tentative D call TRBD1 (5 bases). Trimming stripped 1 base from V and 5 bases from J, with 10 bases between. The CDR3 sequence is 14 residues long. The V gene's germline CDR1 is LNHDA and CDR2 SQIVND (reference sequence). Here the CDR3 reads CASSIGRTLDTQYF. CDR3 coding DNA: TGTGCCAGTAGTATAGGCCGGACATTAGATACGCAGTATTTT.

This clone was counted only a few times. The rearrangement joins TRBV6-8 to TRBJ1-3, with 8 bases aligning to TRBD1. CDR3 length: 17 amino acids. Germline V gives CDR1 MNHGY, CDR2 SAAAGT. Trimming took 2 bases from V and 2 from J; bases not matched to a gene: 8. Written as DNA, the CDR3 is TGTGCCAGCAGTTACCCTTTACAGGGGGGAGCTGGAAACACCATATATTTT. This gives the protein CASSYPLQGGAGNTIYF.

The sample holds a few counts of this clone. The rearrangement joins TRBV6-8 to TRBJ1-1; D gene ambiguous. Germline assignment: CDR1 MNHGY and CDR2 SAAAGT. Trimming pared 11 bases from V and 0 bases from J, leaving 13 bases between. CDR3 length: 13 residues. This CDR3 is CAETNLMNTEAFF. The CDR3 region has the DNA TGTGCCGAAACGAACCTTATGAACACTGAAGCTTTCTTT.

The CDR3 DNA sequence: TGTGCCAGCAGCCAAGCCGAGGTCGGACAGATACTTGCAACTAATGAAAAACTGTTTTTT. Amino acids: CASSQAEVGQILATNEKLFF. The J gene is TRBJ1-4, the V gene TRBV11-3, with D maybe TRBD1 (6 bases). From germline, CDR1 is SGHNT and CDR2 YENEEA. V lost 5 bases to trimming and J lost 0 bases, with 25 bases between them. The CDR3 is 20 amino acids. Full variable domain (outside the CDR3, taken from reference TRBV11-3 and TRBJ1-4): EAGVVQSPRYKIIEKKQPVAFWCNPISGHNTLYWYLQNLGQGPELLIRYENEEAVDDSQLPKDRFSAERLKGVDSTLKIQPAELGDSAVYLCASSQAEVGQILATNEKLFFGSGTQLSVL.